This section outlines one TCR beta chain sequence together with its context. This specimen comes from a study of blood T cell repertoires in COVID-19. Germline assignment: CDR1 MDHEN and CDR2 SYDVKM. This CDR3 comprises 17 residues. V shed 5 bases and J 4 bases; nucleotides not matched to a gene: 14. Authors' analysis steps: For nucleated cells, counts were estimated from reference gene primer amplification. Assay used: immunoSEQ multiplex PCR; TCRdb lists only in-frame clones, some missing. V and J calls plus clone size are reproduced from that table; the DNA served to infer D and trimming. Of approximately 170,000 clones listed, approximately 86% are singletons.

The sequenced sample consisted of peripheral blood. The chain carries TRBV28 and TRBJ2-3, with 8 bases matching TRBD2. This TCR was recovered from a young man with acute or convalescent COVID-19. The CDR3 reads CASSLSPGTSVPDTQYF. CDR3 DNA sequence: TGTGCCAGCAGTCTTTCCCCCGGGACTAGTGTTCCAGATACGCAGTATTTT. Looking up the rest from reference TRBV28 and TRBJ2-3 gives the full variable domain: DVKVTQSSRYLVKRTGEKVFLECVQDMDHENMFWYRQDPGLGLRLIYFSYDVKMKEKGDIPEGYSVSREKKERFSLILESASTNQTSMYLCASSLSPGTSVPDTQYFGPGTRLTVL.